This entry lists 2 T cell receptor beta chains sequenced from one sample in a study of patients and donors after allogeneic stem cell transplantation. Each CDR3 protein is one row after TCRdb ran MiXCR on the RT-PCR reads. The data contain fewer than 75,000 distinct CDR3 sequences, less than 30% of them seen just once; the ten biggest clones take up about 25%. The specimen was blood, either unsorted or a sorted T cell fraction (not recorded which). These receptors were collected from a human donor who was either an allogeneic HSCT recipient or a stem cell or donor lymphocyte infusion donor (not recorded which). It is not recorded whose cells these are; they may come from a transplant donor.

The chain has TRBV7-2 and TRBJ2-3; possibly TRBD2 for D (5 bases). V was shortened by 10 bases and J by 2 bases, with 16 bases between the two germline ends. CDR3 length: 14 residues. The germline gives CDR1 SGHTA, CDR2 FQGNSA. This CDR3 reads CATSLRAITDTQYF. In nucleotides, the CDR3 is TGTGCCACCTCTCTGCGGGCGATCACAGATACGCAGTATTTT.

V and J are TRBV5-1 and TRBJ1-4; unclear D gene. The CDR3 has 15 amino acids. CDR1 is SGHRS and CDR2 is YFSETQ in the germline V gene. The V and J ends lost 0 bases and 11 bases respectively, with 17 bases between them. The DNA for the CDR3 is TGCGCCAGCAGCTTGGCCGGGAGCGCCTGGGATAAACTGTTTTTT. Amino acid sequence: CASSLAGSAWDKLFF.